These 18 T cell receptor beta chains were sequenced from one sample in a study of cytomegalovirus exposure and HLA in healthy donors. Researchers ran the PCR with 60 Vbeta and 13 Jbeta primers. The data were produced by immunoSEQ multiplex PCR, yet TCRdb's version contains in-frame clones alone and is incomplete. The repertoire holds approximately 150,000 clones, with approximately 70% as singletons. Source material: PBMCs. The receptors were gathered from a woman aged 60-75 years in good health and CMV-seronegative.

On this clone: At one end, the junction sequence differs from germline, possibly due to a read error. The J gene is TRBJ2-7, the V gene TRBV7-9, with D perhaps TRBD1 (6 bases). The CDR3 runs to 13 residues. Germline loops: CDR1 SEHNR, CDR2 FQNEAQ (reference sequence). The CDR3 loop reads CSSSGRGPYEQYF. CDR3 in DNA: TGTTCCAGCAGCGGCAGGGGACCATACGAGCAGTACTTC.

The chain is built from TRBV9 and TRBJ2-7; the match to TRBD1 covers 10 bases. CDR1 and CDR2 from the germline V gene are SGDLS and YYNGEE. This CDR3 region has 15 residues. Losses at the gene ends were 4 bases for V and 6 bases for J; bases not matched to a gene: 10. The CDR3 DNA is TGTGCCAGCAGCCTGTATGGGGGGACAGGGGTCGAGCAGTACTTC. It yields the protein CASSLYGGTGVEQYF. The entire variable domain, with the rest obtained from reference TRBV9 and TRBJ2-7, is as follows: DSGVTQTPKHLITATGQRVTLRCSPRSGDLSVYWYQQSLDQGLQFLIQYYNGEERAKGNILERFSAQQFPDLHSELNLSSLELGDSALYFCASSLYGGTGVEQYFGPGTRLTVT.

V usage is TRBV7-2 and J usage is TRBJ1-5, with 8 bases aligning to TRBD1. The germline gives CDR1 SGHTA, CDR2 FQGNSA. The CDR3 has 15 amino acids. V shed 5 bases, J shed 5 bases, and the junction held 8 bases outside the gene matches. The CDR3 region has the DNA TGTGCCAGCAGCCAGACCGCAGGGGGCCATCAGCCCCAGCATTTT. This gives the protein CASSQTAGGHQPQHF.

V usage is TRBV6-1 and J usage is TRBJ2-7; TRBD1 agrees at 10 bases. Germline loops: CDR1 MNHNS, CDR2 SASEGT. The CDR3 totals 16 residues. The V gene end was trimmed by 2 bases and the J gene end by 3 bases; junction bases not matched to a gene: 7. The CDR3 protein is CASSEIGTGDYYEQYF. The CDR3 DNA reads TGTGCCAGCAGTGAAATAGGGACAGGGGATTACTACGAGCAGTACTTC.

The CDR3 DNA reads TGCAGCGTTGTCTGGACAGGGGGCTACGAGCAGTACTTC. Protein: CSVVWTGGYEQYF. V usage is TRBV29-1 and J usage is TRBJ2-7; 10 bases align to TRBD1. The CDR3 is made up of 13 amino acids. After removal of 4 bases from V and 3 bases from J, the junction contained 3 bases not matched to a gene. CDR1 and CDR2 (germline): SQVTM, ANQGSEA.

This clone was recorded only once. The V call is TRBV7-8, the J call TRBJ2-5; tentatively, D is TRBD2 (5 bases). Germline CDR1 is SGHVS and CDR2 is FQNEAQ. V gave up 5 bases and J gave up 5 bases, with 24 bases separating them. The CDR3 sequence is 17 residues long. CDR3 loop: CASSSPSTASSWETQYF. The DNA of the CDR3 is TGTGCCAGCAGCAGCCCTAGCACCGCCTCATCATGGGAGACCCAGTACTTC.

This sequence joins TRBV7-2 and TRBJ2-1; 16 bases map to TRBD2. V was pared by 4 bases and J by 5 bases, with 11 bases of the junction left unmatched. This CDR3 has 19 residues. In germline, CDR1 is SGHTA, CDR2 FQGNSA. The CDR3 is CASSSGLAGGLVRDNEQFF. CDR3 DNA sequence: TGTGCCAGCAGCTCGGGACTAGCGGGGGGGCTGGTCAGGGACAATGAGCAGTTCTTC.

The V gene is TRBV5-4, the J gene TRBJ2-1; D unresolved. The CDR3 covers 13 residues. The V gene's germline CDR1 is SGHNT and CDR2 YYREEE (reference sequence). The V gene lost 5 bases and the J gene lost 8 bases, with 14 bases spanning the gap. The CDR3 DNA reads TGTGCCAGCAGTTCTCCACAGAACGATGAGCAGTTCTTC. This gives the protein CASSSPQNDEQFF. The variable domain in full, completed from reference TRBV5-4 and TRBJ2-1, reads ETGVTQSPTHLIKTRGQQVTLRCSSQSGHNTVSWYQQALGQGPQFIFQYYREEENGRGNFPPRFSGLQFPNYSSELNVNALELDDSALYLCASSSPQNDEQFFGPGTRLTVL.

The V gene is TRBV13, the J gene TRBJ2-1, with TRBD2 matching over 13 bases. The V gene end was trimmed by 5 bases and the J gene end by 15 bases; junction bases not matched to a gene: 22. The germline V gene encodes CDR1 PRHDT and CDR2 FYEKMQ (reference sequence). The CDR3 is 18 residues long. CDR3: CASSPVGLAGVLGAGRFF. CDR3 nucleotide sequence: TGTGCCAGCAGCCCCGTCGGACTAGCGGGAGTTCTCGGGGCCGGACGGTTCTTC.

This clone was picked up a small number of times. The V gene is TRBV5-4, the J gene TRBJ2-6; D not resolved. CDR1 is SGHNT and CDR2 is YYREEE in the germline V gene (reference sequence). The CDR3 is 16 amino acids. Trimming pared 2 bases from V and 0 bases from J, leaving 9 bases between. The CDR3 DNA is TGTGCCAGCAGCTTACCCGGAGCCTCTGGGGCCAACGTCCTGACTTTC. Translation: CASSLPGASGANVLTF.

Only one count was recorded for this clone. CDR3 amino acids: CASSELPLHQGAVGTGELFF. The CDR3 region has the DNA TGTGCCAGCAGTGAACTACCTCTTCATCAGGGGGCTGTTGGCACCGGGGAGCTGTTTTTT. The genes are TRBV2 and TRBJ2-2; 8 bases fit TRBD1. Germline CDR1 and CDR2: SNHLY and FYNNEI. The CDR3 contains 20 residues. The V and J ends lost 2 bases and 4 bases, in that order; junction bases with no gene match: 18.

The rearrangement uses TRBV28 and TRBJ1-4; 7 bases map to TRBD1. The CDR3 contains 15 residues. Trimming at V came to 2 bases and at J to 2 bases, leaving 2 bases not matched to a gene. Germline V lookup: CDR1 MDHEN, CDR2 SYDVKM. The chain's CDR3 is CASSLGGGTNEKLFF. CDR3 sequence (DNA): TGTGCCAGCAGTTTAGGAGGGGGCACTAATGAAAAACTGTTTTTT.

This clone has only one observation. The same CDR3 also results from other DNA sequences found in this sample. V and J are TRBV5-1 and TRBJ1-4, with 11 positions matching TRBD1. With V trimmed by 6 bases and J by 8 bases, 3 bases remained unmatched. The length of the CDR3 is 13 residues. Germline CDR1 SGHRS, CDR2 YFSETQ. In DNA, the CDR3 is TGCGCCAGCACCAGGACAGGGGGCGAAAAACTGTTTTTT. The encoded protein is CASTRTGGEKLFF. The full variable domain, rest sourced from reference TRBV5-1 and TRBJ1-4, is KAGVTQTPRYLIKTRGQQVTLSCSPISGHRSVSWYQQTPGQGLQFLFEYFSETQRNKGNFPGRFSGRQFSNSRSEMNVSTLELGDSALYLCASTRTGGEKLFFGSGTQLSVL.

This clone was detected only once. This chain joins TRBV6-4 and TRBJ1-2; no definite D call. CDR1 and CDR2 from the germline V gene are MRHNA and SNTAGT. The CDR3 covers 13 residues. V was shortened by 6 bases and J by 3 bases, with 11 bases between the two germline ends. The CDR3 DNA is TGTGCCAGCAGGTCATCTCGGGACTATGGCTACACCTTC. Translating it yields CASRSSRDYGYTF.

This clone was seen only a few times. The chain employs TRBV5-4 and TRBJ2-3, with 9 bases that match TRBD2. Germline CDR1 SGHNT, CDR2 YYREEE (reference sequence). CDR3 length: 17 residues. The V gene end was trimmed by 0 bases and the J gene end by 2 bases; junction bases not matched to a gene: 7. The CDR3 reads CASSLAGGGVLTDTQYF. The DNA of the CDR3 is TGTGCCAGCAGCTTGGCTGGCGGGGGGGTACTCACAGATACGCAGTATTTT.

This chain connects TRBV7-9 to TRBJ1-1; tentative D call: TRBD1 (6 bases). Germline assignment: CDR1 SEHNR and CDR2 FQNEAQ (reference sequence). The CDR3 length is 18 residues. V lost 2 bases and J 3 bases, leaving 22 bases between the germline ends. The CDR3 loop reads CASSLPGSRARGDTEAFF. CDR3 coding DNA: TGTGCCAGCAGCTTACCTGGTTCTCGGGCCAGGGGAGACACTGAAGCTTTCTTT.

V and J are TRBV6-1 and TRBJ2-3, with TRBD1 identical over 9 bases. V was clipped by 4 bases and J by 4 bases; unmatched bases: 6. The germline V gene encodes CDR1 MNHNS and CDR2 SASEGT. This CDR3 region has 15 residues. CDR3 amino acids: CASSVTGGAADTQYF. CDR3 sequence (DNA): TGTGCCAGCAGTGTTACAGGGGGCGCGGCAGATACGCAGTATTTT.

The chain is built from TRBV5-6 and TRBJ2-7, with D perhaps TRBD2 (5 bases). Germline V CDR1 and CDR2: SGHDT, YYEEEE. Trimming took off 0 bases at V and 2 bases at J, with 12 bases between the two ends. The length of the CDR3 is 15 residues. The CDR3 region has the DNA TGTGCCAGCAGCTTGGAAGTGGGAGCACCCTACGAGCAGTACTTC. Amino acids: CASSLEVGAPYEQYF.